This T cell receptor beta chain was identified during a study of T cell responses to AZD1222 COVID-19 vaccine. Profiling relied on immunoSEQ multiplex PCR, and the TCRdb table lists in-frame clones only, not all of them. The sample comprises about 100,000 clones, 80% to 95% of which are singletons, and 1.7% rests with the top ten. CDR1 SGHTA and CDR2 FQGTGA come from the germline V gene. J lost 7 bases, V lost 4 bases, and 11 bases had no gene match. The CDR3 totals 17 residues. A note on this clone: What it binds is not known.

Study-wide points: Nearly half of the spike-specific TCRs reportedly recognize variant regions that carry no mutations. Among vaccine-associated CD4 TCRs, coverage spanned spike, with dominance at 160-218 and 743-854.

This sequence was found in an adult in good health. The V call is TRBV7-3, the J call TRBJ2-1, with 12 bases fitting TRBD2. This specimen consisted of peripheral blood, obtained on day 0 of AZD1222 vaccination. The CDR3: CASSSTLAGGQTNEQFF. In DNA, the CDR3 is TGTGCCAGCAGCTCTACACTAGCGGGAGGCCAAACGAATGAGCAGTTCTTC. Full variable domain (missing parts from reference TRBV7-3 and TRBJ2-1): GAGVSQTPSNKVTEKGKYVELRCDPISGHTALYWYRQSLGQGPEFLIYFQGTGAADDSGLPNDRFFAVRPEGSVSTLKIQRTERGDSAVYLCASSSTLAGGQTNEQFFGPGTRLTVL.